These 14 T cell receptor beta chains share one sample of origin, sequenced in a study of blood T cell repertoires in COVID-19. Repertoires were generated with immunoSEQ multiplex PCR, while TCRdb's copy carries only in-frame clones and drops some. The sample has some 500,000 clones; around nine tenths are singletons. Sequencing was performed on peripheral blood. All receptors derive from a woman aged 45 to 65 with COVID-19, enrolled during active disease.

CDR3 sequence: CASSPGHQGDTQYF. In nucleotides, the CDR3 is TGTGCCAGCAGCCCGGGTCACCAGGGAGATACGCAGTATTTT. The genes are TRBV6-5 and TRBJ2-3; possible D gene TRBD1, 5 bases. The CDR3 length is 14 residues. V was cut by 6 bases and J by 5 bases, with 15 bases left in between. In germline, CDR1 is MNHEY, CDR2 SVGAGI.

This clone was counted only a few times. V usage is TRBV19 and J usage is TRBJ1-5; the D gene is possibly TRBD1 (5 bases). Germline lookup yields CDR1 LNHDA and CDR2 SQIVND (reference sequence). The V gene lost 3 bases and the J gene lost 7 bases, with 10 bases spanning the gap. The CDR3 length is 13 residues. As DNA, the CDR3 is TGTGCCAGTAGTATTCTGGACAACCAGCCCCAGCATTTT. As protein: CASSILDNQPQHF.

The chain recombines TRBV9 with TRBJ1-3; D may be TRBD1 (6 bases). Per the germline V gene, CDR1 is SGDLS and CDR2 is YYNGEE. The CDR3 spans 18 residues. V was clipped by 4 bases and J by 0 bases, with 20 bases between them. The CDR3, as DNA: TGTGCCAGCAGCCTCCGAGGGGACACCCTCTCCTCTGGAAACACCATATATTTT. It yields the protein CASSLRGDTLSSGNTIYF.

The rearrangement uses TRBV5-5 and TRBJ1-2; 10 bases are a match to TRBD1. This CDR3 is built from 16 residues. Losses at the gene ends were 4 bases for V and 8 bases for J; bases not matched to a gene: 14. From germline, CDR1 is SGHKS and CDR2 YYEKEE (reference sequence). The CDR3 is CASSDLLTGGVEGYTF. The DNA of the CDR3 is TGTGCCAGCAGCGACCTCCTGACAGGGGGCGTTGAGGGCTACACCTTC.

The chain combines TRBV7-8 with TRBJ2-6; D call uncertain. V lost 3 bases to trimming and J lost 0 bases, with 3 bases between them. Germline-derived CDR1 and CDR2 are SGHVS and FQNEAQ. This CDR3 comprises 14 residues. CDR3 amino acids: CASSFNSGANVLTF. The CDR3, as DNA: TGTGCCAGCAGCTTTAACTCTGGGGCCAACGTCCTGACTTTC.

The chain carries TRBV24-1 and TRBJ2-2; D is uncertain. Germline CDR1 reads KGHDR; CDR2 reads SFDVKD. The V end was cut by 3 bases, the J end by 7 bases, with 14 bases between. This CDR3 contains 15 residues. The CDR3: CATSDAPDGFGELFF. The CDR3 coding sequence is TGTGCCACCAGTGATGCCCCCGACGGGTTCGGGGAGCTGTTTTTT.

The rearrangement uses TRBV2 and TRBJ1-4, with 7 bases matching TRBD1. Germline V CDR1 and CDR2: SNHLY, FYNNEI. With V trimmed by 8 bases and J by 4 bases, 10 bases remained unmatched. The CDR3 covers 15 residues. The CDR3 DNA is TGTGCCAGCGTGCCGGACAGGACAGTTAATGAAAAACTGTTTTTT. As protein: CASVPDRTVNEKLFF.

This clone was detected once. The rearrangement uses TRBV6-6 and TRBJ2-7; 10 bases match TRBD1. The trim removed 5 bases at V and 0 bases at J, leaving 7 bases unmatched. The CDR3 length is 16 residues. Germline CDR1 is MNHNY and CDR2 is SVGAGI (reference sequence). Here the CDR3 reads CASSPTGQGSSYEQYF. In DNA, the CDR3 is TGTGCCAGCAGTCCTACGGGACAGGGGTCCTCCTACGAGCAGTACTTC.

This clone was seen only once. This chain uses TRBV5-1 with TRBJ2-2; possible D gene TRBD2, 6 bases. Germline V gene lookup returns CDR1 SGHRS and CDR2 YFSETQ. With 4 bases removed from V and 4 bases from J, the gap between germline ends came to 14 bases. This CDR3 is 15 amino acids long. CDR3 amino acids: CASSLDWGGTGELFF. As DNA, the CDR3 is TGCGCCAGCAGCCTTGATTGGGGAGGCACCGGGGAGCTGTTTTTT.

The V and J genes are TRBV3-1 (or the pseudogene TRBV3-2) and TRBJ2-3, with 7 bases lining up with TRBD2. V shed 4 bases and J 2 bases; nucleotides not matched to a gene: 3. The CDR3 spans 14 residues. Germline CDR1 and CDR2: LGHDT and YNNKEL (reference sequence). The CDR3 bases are TGTGCCAGCAGCCGCGGACTAGTCACAGATACGCAGTATTTT. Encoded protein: CASSRGLVTDTQYF.

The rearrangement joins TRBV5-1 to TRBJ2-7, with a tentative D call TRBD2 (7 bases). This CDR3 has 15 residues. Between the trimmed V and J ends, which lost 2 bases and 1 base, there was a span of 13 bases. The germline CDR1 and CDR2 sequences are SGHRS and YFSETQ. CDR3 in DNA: TGCGCCAGCAGCTTAGGGGGGGCTATTTCCTACGAGCAGTACTTC. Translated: CASSLGGAISYEQYF.

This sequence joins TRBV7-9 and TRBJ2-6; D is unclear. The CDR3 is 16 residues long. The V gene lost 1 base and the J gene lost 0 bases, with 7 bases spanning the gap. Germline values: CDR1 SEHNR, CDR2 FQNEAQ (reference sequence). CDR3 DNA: TGTGCCAGCAGCTTAGACCTAACCTCTGGGGCCAACGTCCTGACTTTC. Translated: CASSLDLTSGANVLTF.

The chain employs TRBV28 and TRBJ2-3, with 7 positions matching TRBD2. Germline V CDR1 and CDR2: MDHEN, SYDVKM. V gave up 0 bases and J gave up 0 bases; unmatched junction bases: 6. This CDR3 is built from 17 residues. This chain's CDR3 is CASSLWGGDLSTDTQYF. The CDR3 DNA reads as TGTGCCAGCAGTTTATGGGGGGGGGACTTAAGCACAGATACGCAGTATTTT.

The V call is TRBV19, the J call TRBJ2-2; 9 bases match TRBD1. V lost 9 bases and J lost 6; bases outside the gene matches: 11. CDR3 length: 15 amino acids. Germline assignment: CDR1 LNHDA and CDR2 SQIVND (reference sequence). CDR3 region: CASRPQQGASGELFF. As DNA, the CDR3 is TGTGCCAGCCGCCCACAACAGGGGGCGTCCGGGGAGCTGTTTTTT.